Included here is one TCR beta chain sequence, with context. Its specificity is unknown. These data come from a study of identical twins. The study, taken as a whole, reports: Monozygotic twin pairs showed more out-of-frame TCR alpha sharing than models estimated. Among out-of-frame alpha sequences shared by twins, low generation probability occurred in excess. Clonotypes of the beta chain that were abundant in cord blood carried fewer insertions (memory repertoires showed none).

Germline assignment: CDR1 MNHEY and CDR2 SMNVEV (reference sequence). J lost 0 bases, V lost 4 bases, and 9 bases had no gene match. The length of the CDR3 is 17 residues. Each CDR3 protein is one row after TCRdb ran MiXCR on the 5' RACE reads. The sample carries roughly 710,000 distinct CDR3 sequences, 5.5% to 7.5% recorded once. The sequencing sample was made of naive T cells sorted from blood. The chain recombines TRBV27 with TRBJ2-3; 8 bases fit TRBD1. This sequence originates from a man younger than 35 in good health. The CDR3 bases are TGTGCCAGCAGTTCAACAGGGGGAAAAAGGAGCACAGATACGCAGTATTTT. It codes for CASSSTGGKRSTDTQYF.